A single sample is the source of the 14 T cell receptor beta chains below, sequenced in a study of post-analysis software for immune sequencing data. Whole-study findings and limits: Controls showed lower frequencies than patients for five or six TRBV segments, and TRBV5-6, TRBV5-1 and TRBV20-1 were among these.

Antigens of these TCRs are unknown. TCR beta cDNA libraries included unique molecular identifiers. TCRdb re-derived calls from the PCR reads in MiXCR, one entry per CDR3 protein. The table records 750,000 to 950,000 distinct CDR3 sequences, around 45% of them present only once. The sample was blood. These TCRs come from a girl under 18 with multiple sclerosis.

The V gene is TRBV3-1, the J gene TRBJ2-5; no clear D. Trimming shortened V by 0 bases and J by 0 bases, and 5 bases separated the two germline ends. The germline CDR1 and CDR2 sequences are LGHDT and YNNKEL (reference sequence). CDR3 size: 14 residues. The CDR3 nucleotides read TGTGCCAGCAGCCAAGAGGAGTACCAAGAGACCCAGTACTTC. This encodes CASSQEEYQETQYF.

The chain links TRBV7-6 to TRBJ2-7, with 7 bases fitting TRBD2. Germline V gives CDR1 SGHVS, CDR2 FNYEAQ. The V segment lost 5 bases and the J segment 1 base; nucleotides outside the gene matches: 8. CDR3 length: 15 amino acids. CDR3 sequence reads: CASSPTGRGSYEQYF. CDR3 DNA sequence: TGTGCCAGCAGCCCAACGGGGCGGGGGTCCTACGAGCAGTACTTC.

This clonotype was seen a few times. CDR3 nucleotide sequence: TGCAGTGCTGTGCCTTACGTCGCCGGCGGTGGTGGTTACACCTTC. It is translated as CSAVPYVAGGGGYTF. This chain uses TRBV20-1 with TRBJ1-2; D remains ambiguous. The CDR3 runs to 15 residues. The germline V and J ends were trimmed by 5 bases and 11 bases, with 27 bases remaining between them. Germline-derived CDR1 and CDR2 are DFQATT and SNEGSKA (reference sequence).

This clonotype came up once. CDR3 bases: TGTGCCAGCAGCCCCCGGGGAATCGCCGAGCAGTACTTC. Its translation: CASSPRGIAEQYF. The chain links TRBV7-9 to TRBJ2-5; TRBD2 might be the D (5 bases). TRBJ2-7 matches the DNA end more closely, so the J call is doubtful. This CDR3 is built from 13 residues. The V gene's germline CDR1 is SEHNR and CDR2 FQNEAQ (reference sequence).

The chain carries TRBV7-3 and TRBJ2-7; D gene unclear. Trimming pared 0 bases from V and 0 bases from J, leaving 9 bases between. The CDR3 extends over 15 amino acids. Germline V gene data show CDR1 as SGHTA and CDR2 as FQGTGA. The CDR3 DNA reads as TGTGCCAGCAGCTTAACCGCCTCGAGCTCCTACGAGCAGTACTTC. Translated: CASSLTASSSYEQYF.

The CDR3 spells CAISKQGASYEQYF. The CDR3 bases are TGTGCCATCAGTAAACAGGGGGCCTCCTACGAGCAGTACTTC. This sequence joins TRBV10-3 and TRBJ2-7; 9 bases fit TRBD1. CDR3 length equals 14 residues. Germline V gene lookup returns CDR1 ENHRY and CDR2 SYGVKD. V shed 5 bases and J 0 bases; nucleotides not matched to a gene: 2.

The chain employs TRBV5-1 and TRBJ2-7; D not resolved. CDR1 and CDR2 (germline): SGHRS, YFSETQ. V gave up 4 bases and J gave up 3 bases, with 14 bases separating them. CDR3 length: 14 amino acids. The CDR3 spells CASSPSGIIYEQYF. CDR3 in DNA: TGCGCCAGCAGCCCATCTGGGATAATCTACGAGCAGTACTTC.

The chain couples TRBV7-9 to TRBJ2-3; D is perhaps TRBD2 (6 bases). The CDR3 is 15 amino acids. V was shortened by 8 bases and J by 2 bases, with 17 bases between the two germline ends. CDR1 and CDR2 from the germline V gene are SEHNR and FQNEAQ (reference sequence). CDR3 sequence reads: CASATMPGVTDTQYF. The CDR3 DNA follows: TGTGCCAGCGCTACTATGCCGGGGGTCACAGATACGCAGTATTTT.

J is TRBJ2-5 and V is TRBV12-3 or TRBV12-4; 10 positions match TRBD2. The CDR3 contains 16 residues. Trimming at V came to 3 bases and at J to 5 bases, leaving 9 bases not matched to a gene. The CDR3 nucleotides are TGTGCCAGCAGTTTTCTCGGAGCGGGAGGGCAGGAGACCCAGTACTTC. Protein product: CASSFLGAGGQETQYF.

This clonotype has just one count. The V gene is TRBV12-3 or TRBV12-4, the J gene TRBJ2-7, with a tentative D call TRBD2 (6 bases). V was pared by 6 bases and J by 2 bases, with 14 bases between. CDR3 length equals 14 residues. The DNA for the CDR3 is TGTGCCAGCAGCTCGAGCCGGGAGCCCTACGAGCAGTACTTC. It codes for CASSSSREPYEQYF.

Note on this clonotype: Germline is not matched at one junction end, which may reflect a read error. J is TRBJ2-7 and V is TRBV7-7; TRBD2 matches at 15 bases. The CDR3 totals 14 residues. The germline gives CDR1 SSHAT, CDR2 FNYEAQ (reference sequence). In DNA form, the CDR3 reads TGTGCTAGCAGTCAAGGACTAGCGGGAGGGCCCCAGTACTTC. Protein product: CASSQGLAGGPQYF.

Here the CDR3 reads CSAPSGRGSYNEQFF. In nucleotides, the CDR3 is TGCAGTGCTCCGAGCGGGAGAGGGTCCTACAATGAGCAGTTCTTC. The J gene is TRBJ2-1, the V gene TRBV20-1, with 8 bases fitting TRBD2. The CDR3 is 15 residues long. In germline, CDR1 is DFQATT, CDR2 SNEGSKA (reference sequence). V lost 5 bases and J lost 1; bases outside the gene matches: 7.

The chain employs TRBV10-2 and TRBJ1-2; D gene uncertain. CDR1 and CDR2 from the germline V gene are WSHSY and SAAADI. V lost 2 bases, J lost 3 bases, and 13 bases lay in between. This CDR3 has 15 amino acids. The CDR3, as DNA: TGCGCCAGCAGTGAGATGGTGACTGAAGACTATGGCTACACCTTC. Its protein product is CASSEMVTEDYGYTF.

This rearrangement joins TRBV9 to TRBJ1-1; possibly TRBD1 for D (6 bases). The germline gives CDR1 SGDLS, CDR2 YYNGEE. The CDR3 has 14 residues. V was trimmed by 4 bases and J by 6 bases, leaving 16 bases between them. CDR3 residues: CASSPQTGSAEAFF. The CDR3 DNA reads as TGTGCCAGCAGCCCCCAAACAGGGTCCGCTGAAGCTTTCTTT.